The source of this T cell receptor beta chain is a study of OX40 agonist ivuxolimab in advanced cancers. Study as a whole: Under the entry rules, prior anti-PD-1, anti-PD-L1 or anti-CTLA-4 therapy was allowed, and about 40% had some. Of the patients, three showed partial responses, one with hepatocellular carcinoma and two with cutaneous melanoma.

For this clone: What it recognizes is unknown.

CDR1 and CDR2 from the germline V gene are ENHRY and SYGVKD. Trimming cost V 6 bases and J 2 bases; bases outside gene matches: 2. The CDR3 spans 13 residues. Whole-study findings and limits: In CD8+ T cells, expanded clones were on average more numerous than in CD4+.

The data were produced by immunoSEQ multiplex PCR, yet TCRdb's version contains in-frame clones alone and is incomplete. The data show 99,000 or so clones, roughly 94% seen once. Here the sequenced sample was CD4+ or CD8+ T cells sorted from blood, taken in a trial of the OX40 agonist ivuxolimab. V gene TRBV10-3 combines with J gene TRBJ2-3, with 7 positions matching TRBD2. This TCR came from an adult with an advanced solid tumor such as melanoma, head and neck, liver or kidney cancer. The CDR3 region is CAIRGTNTDTQYF. CDR3 DNA sequence: TGTGCCATCAGGGGGACTAACACAGATACGCAGTATTTT.